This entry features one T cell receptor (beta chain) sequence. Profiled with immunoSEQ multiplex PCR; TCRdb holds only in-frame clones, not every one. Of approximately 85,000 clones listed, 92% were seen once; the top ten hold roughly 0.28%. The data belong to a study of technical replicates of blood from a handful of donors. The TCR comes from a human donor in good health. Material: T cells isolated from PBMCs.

CDR3 in amino acids: CASNPPAGELFF. DNA for the CDR3: TGTGCCAGCAACCCTCCAGCCGGGGAGCTGTTTTTT. The V gene is TRBV2, the J gene TRBJ2-2, with D unresolved. Trimming cost V 7 bases and J 6 bases, with 9 bases left between them. Germline V gene sequence: CDR1 SNHLY, CDR2 FYNNEI. The length of the CDR3 is 12 residues.